This TCR beta chain stems from a study of OX40 agonist ivuxolimab in advanced cancers. Study summary: Those enrolled were approximately 87% male, with a mean age of roughly 60 years and ages from 23 to 79.

In germline, CDR1 is SGHAT, CDR2 FQNNGV. This CDR3 is built from 14 residues. V shed 7 bases and J shed 2 bases, with 15 bases lying between them. The repertoire was sequenced with immunoSEQ multiplex PCR; TCRdb's copy has only in-frame clones and lacks some. The sample contains roughly 56,000 clones, approximately 81% of which appear only once. The chain carries TRBV11-2 and TRBJ2-7; D unresolved. Material: CD4+ or CD8+ T cells sorted from blood, obtained in a trial of the OX40 agonist ivuxolimab. This clonotype was sampled from an adult with an advanced solid tumor such as melanoma, head and neck, liver or kidney cancer. In DNA, the CDR3 is TGTGCCAGCAAGGACGGCCCGTCCCCCTACGAGCAGTACTTC. Protein sequence: CASKDGPSPYEQYF.